This TCR beta chain was obtained from a study of CD8 T cells in ankylosing spondylitis (dated by TCRdb to about 2017). About the study as a whole: The study profiled T cell receptor beta repertoires in healthy donors and ankylosing spondylitis patients to find disease-linked TCR variants. The whole study cohort included about a hundred healthy donors and over 20 ankylosing spondylitis patients. Samples of peripheral blood were taken, and for ankylosing spondylitis patients, synovial fluid was collected as well.

Sequenced on an Illumina HiSeq 2500. Quantitative 5'-RACE with molecular barcodes was the method used to prepare the TCR beta libraries. Per the original workflow: Disease-linked TCR variants were identified with a new computational method built on a probabilistic model of VDJ rearrangement. TCRdb's own reprocessing of the public reads used fastp at Q25 and MiXCR and kept productive beta chains. Here each entry gathers all rows of one CDR3 protein and keeps the most common genes and DNA. None of the V and J calls come from the authors' own analysis; TCRdb made them. Present in this sample are 200,000 to 250,000 distinct CDR3 sequences, around 11% of which were seen just once. 6% to 8% of the sample goes to the ten largest clones. About this clonotype itself: What this receptor recognizes is not known. No much larger clone exists at a distance of one base, and base qualities are not known.

Study-level results and caveats: A CD8+ phenotype was shown by the disease-linked clones, which were found at relatively low frequencies in peripheral blood. Blood from ankylosing spondylitis patients appeared to be characterized by a TCR beta motif composed of about 8 highly homologous amino acid variants. Some motif variants had previously been reported in the synovial fluid and blood of reactive arthritis patients, which suggests shared mechanisms of disease initiation. According to the report, matched synovial fluid samples from ankylosing spondylitis patients were significantly enriched for the disease-linked clones.

The CDR3, cysteine through phenylalanine, is 12 amino acids long. The only DNA kept is the CDR3, 36 bases in frame from the first base. The CDR1 and CDR2 encoded by the germline V gene (reference sequence) are LNHDA and SQIVND. Trimming costs V 5 bases and J 9 bases, and their ends lie 14 bases apart. The sample taken for sequencing was blood, either unsorted or a sorted T cell fraction (not recorded which). This chain is built from TRBV19 and TRBJ2-7; the D gene assignment is ambiguous. The TCR sequence derives from a male donor with ankylosing spondylitis or in good health (not recorded which). The nucleotide sequence is given as TGTGCCAGTAGTGGAGCCCAGCCGGGGCAGTACTTC. Its protein is CASSGAQPGQYF. The full variable domain, completed from the reference TRBV19 and TRBJ2-7 proteins outside the CDR3, reads DGGITQSPKYLFRKEGQNVTLSCEQNLNHDAMYWYRQDPGQGLRLIYYSQIVNDFQKGDIAEGYSVSREKKESFPLTVTSAQKNPTAFYLCASSGAQPGQYFGPGTRLTVT.